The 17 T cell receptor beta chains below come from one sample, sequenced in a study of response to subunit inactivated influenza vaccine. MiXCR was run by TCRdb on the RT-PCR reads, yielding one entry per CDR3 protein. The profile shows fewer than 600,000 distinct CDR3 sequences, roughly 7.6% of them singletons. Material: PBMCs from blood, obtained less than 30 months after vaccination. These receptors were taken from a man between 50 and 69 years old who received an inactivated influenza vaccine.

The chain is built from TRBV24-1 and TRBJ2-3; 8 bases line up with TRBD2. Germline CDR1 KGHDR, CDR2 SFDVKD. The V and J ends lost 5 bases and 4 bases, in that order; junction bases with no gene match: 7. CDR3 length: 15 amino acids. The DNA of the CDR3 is TGTGCCACCAGTGCCGAGCGGGGGAGTTCAGATACGCAGTATTTT. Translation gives CATSAERGSSDTQYF.

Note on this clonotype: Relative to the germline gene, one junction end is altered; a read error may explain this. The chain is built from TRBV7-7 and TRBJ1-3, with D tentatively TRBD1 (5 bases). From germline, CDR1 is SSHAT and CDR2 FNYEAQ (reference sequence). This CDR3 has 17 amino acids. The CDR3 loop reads CASSPLREGIDGNTIYF. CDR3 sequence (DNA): TGTGCTAGCAGCCCACTCAGGGAAGGGATAGACGGAAACACCATATATTTT.

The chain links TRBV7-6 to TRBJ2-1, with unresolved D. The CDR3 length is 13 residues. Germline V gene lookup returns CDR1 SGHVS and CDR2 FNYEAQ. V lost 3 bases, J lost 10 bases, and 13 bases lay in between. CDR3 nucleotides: TGTGCCAGCAGCTTTAGGAACATGGTCGAGCAGTTCTTC. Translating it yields CASSFRNMVEQFF.

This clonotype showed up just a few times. The CDR3 is CASSHYFKRQGQETQYF. For the CDR3, the DNA is TGTGCCAGCAGCCATTACTTCAAGAGGCAGGGGCAAGAGACCCAGTACTTC. This chain joins TRBV3-1 and TRBJ2-5; D is perhaps TRBD1 (6 bases). V was pared by 3 bases and J by 2 bases, with 19 bases between. The CDR3 totals 17 residues. Germline V gene sequence: CDR1 LGHDT, CDR2 YNNKEL (reference sequence).

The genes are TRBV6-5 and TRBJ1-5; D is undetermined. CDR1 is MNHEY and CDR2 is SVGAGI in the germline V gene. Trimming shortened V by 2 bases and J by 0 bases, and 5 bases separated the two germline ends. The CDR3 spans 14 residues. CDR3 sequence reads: CASSYRASNQPQHF. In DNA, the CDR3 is TGTGCCAGCAGTTACAGGGCTAGCAATCAGCCCCAGCATTTT.

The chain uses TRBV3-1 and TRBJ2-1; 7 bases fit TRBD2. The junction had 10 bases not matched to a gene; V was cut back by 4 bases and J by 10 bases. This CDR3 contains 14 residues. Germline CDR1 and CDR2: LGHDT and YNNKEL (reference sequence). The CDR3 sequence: CASSPWDYNGEQFF. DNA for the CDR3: TGTGCCAGCAGCCCCTGGGACTATAACGGCGAGCAGTTCTTC.

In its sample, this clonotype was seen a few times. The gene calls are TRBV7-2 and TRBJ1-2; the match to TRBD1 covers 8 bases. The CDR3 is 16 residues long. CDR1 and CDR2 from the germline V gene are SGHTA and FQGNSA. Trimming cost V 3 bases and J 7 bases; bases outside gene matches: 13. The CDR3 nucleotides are TGTGCCAGCAGCTTGGGACAGGCTGGGGGGTTGGGTGGCTACACCTTC. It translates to CASSLGQAGGLGGYTF.

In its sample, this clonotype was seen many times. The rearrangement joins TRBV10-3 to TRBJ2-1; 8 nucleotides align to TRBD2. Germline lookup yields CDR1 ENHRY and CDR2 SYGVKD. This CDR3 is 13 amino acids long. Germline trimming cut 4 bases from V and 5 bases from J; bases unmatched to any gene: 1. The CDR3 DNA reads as TGTGCCATCAGTGTTAGCGGGGACAATGAGCAGTTCTTC. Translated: CAISVSGDNEQFF.

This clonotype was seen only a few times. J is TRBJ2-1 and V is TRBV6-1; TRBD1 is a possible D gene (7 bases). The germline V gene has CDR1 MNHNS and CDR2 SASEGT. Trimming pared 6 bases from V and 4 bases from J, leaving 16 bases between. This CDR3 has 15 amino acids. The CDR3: CASRPRGVGYNEQFF. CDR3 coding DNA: TGTGCCAGCAGACCCAGGGGGGTAGGTTACAATGAGCAGTTCTTC.

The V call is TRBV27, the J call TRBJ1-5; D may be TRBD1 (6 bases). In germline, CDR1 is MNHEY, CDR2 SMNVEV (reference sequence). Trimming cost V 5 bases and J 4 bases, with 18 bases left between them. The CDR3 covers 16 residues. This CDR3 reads CASSPLGGTSNQPQHF. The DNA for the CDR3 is TGTGCCAGCAGTCCACTGGGGGGCACCTCTAATCAGCCCCAGCATTTT.

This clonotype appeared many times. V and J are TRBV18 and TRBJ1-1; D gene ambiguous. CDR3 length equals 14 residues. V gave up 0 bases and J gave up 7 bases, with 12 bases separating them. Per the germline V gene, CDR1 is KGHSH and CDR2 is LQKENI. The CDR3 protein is CASSPPRTVNEAFF. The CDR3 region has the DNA TGTGCCAGCTCACCACCTCGCACCGTCAATGAAGCTTTCTTT.

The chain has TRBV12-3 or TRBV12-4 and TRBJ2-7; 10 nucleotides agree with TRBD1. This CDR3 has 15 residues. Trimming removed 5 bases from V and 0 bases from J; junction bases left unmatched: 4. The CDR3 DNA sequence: TGTGCCAGCAGTGCAAGGGACAGGGGCTCCTACGAGCAGTACTTC. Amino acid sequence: CASSARDRGSYEQYF.

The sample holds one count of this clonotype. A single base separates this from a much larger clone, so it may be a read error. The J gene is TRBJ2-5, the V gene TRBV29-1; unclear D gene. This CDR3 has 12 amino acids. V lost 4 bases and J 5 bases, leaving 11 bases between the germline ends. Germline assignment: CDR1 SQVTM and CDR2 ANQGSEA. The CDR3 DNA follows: TGCAGCGTTGCGGGCATACCGGAGACCCAGTACTTC. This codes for CSVAGIPETQYF. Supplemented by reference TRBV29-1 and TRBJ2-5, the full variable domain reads SAVISQKPSRDICQRGTSLTIQCQVDSQVTMMFWYRQQPGQSLTLIATANQGSEATYESGFVIDKFPISRPNLTFSTLTVSNMSPEDSSIYLCSVAGIPETQYFGPGTRLLVL.

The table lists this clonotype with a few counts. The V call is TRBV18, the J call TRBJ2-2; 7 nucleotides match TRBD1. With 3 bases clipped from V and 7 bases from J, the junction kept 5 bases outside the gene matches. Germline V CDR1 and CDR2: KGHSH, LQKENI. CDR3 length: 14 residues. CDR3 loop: CASSPTRGIGELFF. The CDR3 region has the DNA TGTGCCAGCTCACCCACCAGGGGGATCGGGGAGCTGTTTTTT.

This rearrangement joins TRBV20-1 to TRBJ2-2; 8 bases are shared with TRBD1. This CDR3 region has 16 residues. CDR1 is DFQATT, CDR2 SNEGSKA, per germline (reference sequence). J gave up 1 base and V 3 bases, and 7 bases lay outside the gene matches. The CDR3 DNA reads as TGCAGTGCTAGCCAAACCGGGACAGGGAACACCGGGGAGCTGTTTTTT. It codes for CSASQTGTGNTGELFF.

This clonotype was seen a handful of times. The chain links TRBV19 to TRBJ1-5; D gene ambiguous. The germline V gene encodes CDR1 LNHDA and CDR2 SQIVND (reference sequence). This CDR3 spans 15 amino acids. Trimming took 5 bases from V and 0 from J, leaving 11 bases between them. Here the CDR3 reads CASSAGVYSNQPQHF. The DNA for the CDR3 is TGTGCCAGTAGTGCCGGGGTATATAGCAATCAGCCCCAGCATTTT.

The CDR3 here is CSVESLVSGGNTIYF. The DNA of the CDR3 is TGCAGCGTTGAGAGTTTGGTATCAGGTGGAAACACCATATATTTT. J is TRBJ1-3 and V is TRBV29-1; D unresolved. The CDR3 extends over 15 amino acids. The V and J ends lost 3 bases and 3 bases respectively, with 15 bases between them. CDR1 is SQVTM and CDR2 is ANQGSEA in the germline V gene.